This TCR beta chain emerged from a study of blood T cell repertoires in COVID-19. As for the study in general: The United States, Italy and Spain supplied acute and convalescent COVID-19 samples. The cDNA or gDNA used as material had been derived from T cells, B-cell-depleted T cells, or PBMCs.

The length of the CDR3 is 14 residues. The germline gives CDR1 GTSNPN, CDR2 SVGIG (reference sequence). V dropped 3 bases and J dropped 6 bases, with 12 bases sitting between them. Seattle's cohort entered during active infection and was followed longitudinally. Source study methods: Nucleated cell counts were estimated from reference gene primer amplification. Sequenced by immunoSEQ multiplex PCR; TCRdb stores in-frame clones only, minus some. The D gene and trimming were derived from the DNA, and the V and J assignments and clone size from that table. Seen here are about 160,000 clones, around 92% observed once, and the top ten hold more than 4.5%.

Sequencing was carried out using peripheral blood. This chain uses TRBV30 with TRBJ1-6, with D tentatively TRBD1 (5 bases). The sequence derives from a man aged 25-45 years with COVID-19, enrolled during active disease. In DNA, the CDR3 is TGTGCCTGGAGATCCGGGACTATTAATTCACCCCTCCACTTT. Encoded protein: CAWRSGTINSPLHF.